The 24 T cell receptor beta chains below come from one sample, sequenced in a study of cytomegalovirus exposure and HLA in healthy donors. Clones were sequenced by immunoSEQ multiplex PCR, and TCRdb holds only the in-frame ones, with some missing. This sample yields around 200,000 clones, of which about 81% are seen a single time; 1% to 1.5% belongs to the top ten. Material: PBMCs. These TCRs come from a woman aged 25 to 39 in good health and CMV-seronegative.

The chain has TRBV5-1 and TRBJ1-5; tentative D call: TRBD1 (5 bases). This CDR3 has 14 residues. V was clipped by 4 bases and J by 0 bases, with 8 bases between them. Per the germline V gene, CDR1 is SGHRS and CDR2 is YFSETQ. As DNA, the CDR3 is TGCGCCAGCAGCCCGGACAATAGCAATCAGCCCCAGCATTTT. Amino acid sequence: CASSPDNSNQPQHF.

The chain has TRBV6-1 and TRBJ2-5; tentatively, D is TRBD1 (5 bases). The CDR3 totals 13 residues. V was trimmed by 2 bases and J by 2 bases, leaving 6 bases between them. The germline V gene encodes CDR1 MNHNS and CDR2 SASEGT. Here the CDR3 DNA reads TGTGCCAGCAGTGAACAGGGACAAGAGACCCAGTACTTC. Its protein product is CASSEQGQETQYF.

This sequence joins TRBV5-4 and TRBJ2-5, with 10 bases aligning to TRBD2. The CDR3 consists of 14 residues. The trim removed 9 bases at V and 5 bases at J, leaving 10 bases unmatched. CDR1 and CDR2 (germline): SGHNT, YYREEE (reference sequence). The CDR3 DNA reads as TGTGCCACCGATAGAGCGGGAGGGGTGGAGACCCAGTACTTC. It codes for CATDRAGGVETQYF.

This sequence joins TRBV27 and TRBJ2-3; D not resolved. The CDR3 extends over 16 amino acids. V was shortened by 2 bases and J by 0 bases, with 12 bases between the two germline ends. Germline assignment: CDR1 MNHEY and CDR2 SMNVEV (reference sequence). CDR3 DNA sequence: TGTGCCAGCAGTTTAGTAGGCGGTCTGAGCACAGATACGCAGTATTTT. Protein: CASSLVGGLSTDTQYF.

V and J are TRBV27 and TRBJ2-3; the D is unclear. Germline V gives CDR1 MNHEY, CDR2 SMNVEV (reference sequence). The CDR3 runs to 15 residues. V was shortened by 5 bases and J by 0 bases, with 12 bases between the two germline ends. The CDR3 DNA reads as TGTGCCAGCAGTGATCGGGTCACTAGCACAGATACGCAGTATTTT. It is translated as CASSDRVTSTDTQYF.

The J gene is TRBJ1-4, the V gene TRBV6-6, with 7 positions matching TRBD1. This CDR3 region has 14 residues. Trimming removed 7 bases from V and 6 bases from J; junction bases left unmatched: 8. Germline V lookup: CDR1 MNHNY, CDR2 SVGAGI (reference sequence). The CDR3 region is CASKPQGRDEKLFF. The CDR3 DNA is TGTGCCAGCAAACCACAGGGGCGTGATGAAAAACTGTTTTTT.

The V and J genes are TRBV5-1 and TRBJ2-1; 8 positions agree with TRBD1. In germline, CDR1 is SGHRS, CDR2 YFSETQ. V was clipped by 4 bases and J by 7 bases; unmatched bases: 1. The CDR3 covers 12 residues. CDR3: CASSGQGNEQFF. The CDR3 DNA reads as TGCGCCAGCAGCGGACAGGGAAATGAGCAGTTCTTC.

The chain couples TRBV29-1 to TRBJ2-6, with 9 bases matching TRBD1. V dropped 7 bases and J dropped 0; count of bases not matched to a gene: 4. The CDR3 length is 15 residues. Germline lookup yields CDR1 SQVTM and CDR2 ANQGSEA. DNA for the CDR3: TGCAGCGCCGGGACAGGGCACTCTGGGGCCAACGTCCTGACTTTC. Its translation: CSAGTGHSGANVLTF. Combining the CDR3 with reference TRBV29-1 and TRBJ2-6 gives the whole variable domain SAVISQKPSRDICQRGTSLTIQCQVDSQVTMMFWYRQQPGQSLTLIATANQGSEATYESGFVIDKFPISRPNLTFSTLTVSNMSPEDSSIYLCSAGTGHSGANVLTFGAGSRLTVL.

This clone was counted a single time. This chain joins TRBV7-8 and TRBJ2-7; D might be TRBD2 (6 bases). This CDR3 has 15 residues. Trimming shortened V by 5 bases and J by 0 bases, and 14 bases separated the two germline ends. Germline V gene data show CDR1 as SGHVS and CDR2 as FQNEAQ. The CDR3 sequence is CASSLGTGFSYEQYF. CDR3 bases: TGTGCCAGCAGCCTCGGGACTGGATTCTCCTACGAGCAGTACTTC.

The rearrangement joins TRBV9 to TRBJ1-2, with 8 bases fitting TRBD1. V lost 3 bases to trimming and J lost 8 bases; unmatched junction nucleotides: 3. CDR3 length: 12 residues. Germline V gene sequence: CDR1 SGDLS, CDR2 YYNGEE. DNA for the CDR3: TGTGCCAGCAGCGCGACAGGGGAAGGCTACACCTTC. It encodes CASSATGEGYTF.

This clone turned up a few times. The genes are TRBV7-6 and TRBJ2-7; no clear D gene. The V gene lost 0 bases and the J gene lost 3 bases, with 6 bases spanning the gap. The CDR3 loop spans 13 amino acids. Germline V gene lookup returns CDR1 SGHVS and CDR2 FNYEAQ. The CDR3 loop is CASSLAPGYEQYF. Here the CDR3 DNA reads TGTGCCAGCAGCTTAGCGCCGGGCTACGAGCAGTACTTC.

This clone has just a few counts. CDR3 DNA: TGTGCCAGTAGTATAGATCTAGGCCTCGGAGTAGCAAATCAGCCCCAGCATTTT. Translating gives CASSIDLGLGVANQPQHF. V gene TRBV19 combines with J gene TRBJ1-5; D not resolved. V was shortened by 0 bases and J by 4 bases, with 19 bases between the two germline ends. Germline CDR1 LNHDA, CDR2 SQIVND (reference sequence). This CDR3 comprises 18 residues.

This clone was seen a single time. This chain links TRBV28 with TRBJ2-7, with 9 bases that match TRBD2. Per the germline V gene, CDR1 is MDHEN and CDR2 is SYDVKM. The CDR3 length is 16 residues. The junction had 11 bases not matched to a gene; V was cut back by 5 bases and J by 3 bases. The CDR3 here is CASSQLLTSGDYEQYF. The CDR3 nucleotides are TGTGCCAGCAGTCAACTTTTGACTAGCGGTGACTACGAGCAGTACTTC.

The chain combines TRBV20-1 with TRBJ2-1, with D hard to call. The V and J ends lost 3 bases and 12 bases respectively, with 12 bases between them. Per germline, CDR1 DFQATT and CDR2 SNEGSKA (reference sequence). There are 11 residues in the CDR3. DNA for the CDR3: TGCAGTGCTAGGGTTGTCTCAGGGCAGTTCTTC. This sequence encodes CSARVVSGQFF.

This clone showed up just a few times. J is TRBJ1-1 and V is TRBV11-2, with TRBD1 as a possible D gene (5 bases). The germline V and J ends were trimmed by 4 bases and 4 bases, with 16 bases remaining between them. The CDR3 spans 15 residues. CDR1 is SGHAT, CDR2 FQNNGV, per germline. The CDR3 bases are TGTGCCAGCAGCTCCCGCCCGGGACTTTTCACTGAAGCTTTCTTT. This encodes CASSSRPGLFTEAFF.

The V gene is TRBV18, the J gene TRBJ2-7, with 8 bases fitting TRBD1. With 2 bases clipped from V and 2 bases from J, the junction kept 2 bases outside the gene matches. CDR3 length: 14 amino acids. The germline V gene encodes CDR1 KGHSH and CDR2 LQKENI. The DNA for the CDR3 is TGTGCCAGCTCACCATGGGGACAGGCCTACGAGCAGTACTTC. The encoded protein is CASSPWGQAYEQYF.

This chain links TRBV30 with TRBJ1-1; 9 nucleotides match TRBD1. Germline trimming cut 0 bases from V and 5 bases from J; bases unmatched to any gene: 7. This CDR3 region has 15 residues. Germline V lookup: CDR1 GTSNPN, CDR2 SVGIG (reference sequence). CDR3 sequence reads: CAWSVGGTGMTEAFF. The CDR3 DNA reads TGTGCCTGGAGTGTAGGAGGGACAGGGATGACTGAAGCTTTCTTT.

The CDR3 DNA reads TGTGCCAGCAGCCCTGGACTAGCGGGGGGGCGCCATGAGCAGTTCTTC. Translation: CASSPGLAGGRHEQFF. The chain uses TRBV7-6 and TRBJ2-1, with 15 bases fitting TRBD2. This CDR3 is 16 amino acids long. Germline V gene lookup returns CDR1 SGHVS and CDR2 FNYEAQ. Trimming removed 5 bases from V and 8 bases from J; junction bases left unmatched: 7. Full variable domain (rest looked up from reference TRBV7-6 and TRBJ2-1): GAGVSQSPRYKVTKRGQDVALRCDPISGHVSLYWYRQALGQGPEFLTYFNYEAQQDKSGLPNDRFSAERPEGSISTLTIQRTEQRDSAMYRCASSPGLAGGRHEQFFGPGTRLTVL.

This chain links TRBV25-1 with TRBJ1-1; possible D gene TRBD1, 6 bases. This CDR3 is 15 amino acids long. Trimming left V 1 base short and J 1 base short, with 10 bases between. Germline loops: CDR1 MGHDK, CDR2 SYGVNS. The CDR3 sequence is CASSESSRGNTEAFF. The CDR3 region has the DNA TGTGCCAGCAGTGAATCCTCCAGGGGGAACACTGAAGCTTTCTTT.

The CDR3 sequence is CASRGLATDTQYF. CDR3 bases: TGTGCCAGCAGGGGACTAGCTACAGATACGCAGTATTTT. The chain uses TRBV25-1 and TRBJ2-3, with 9 nucleotides matching TRBD2. The CDR3 has 13 amino acids. V trimming: 6 bases; J trimming: 3 bases; junction bases outside the gene matches: 1. The germline CDR1 and CDR2 sequences are MGHDK and SYGVNS.

The rearrangement uses TRBV6-4 and TRBJ2-2; D might be TRBD2 (6 bases). This CDR3 spans 17 amino acids. V lost 6 bases and J lost 5, with 22 bases in between. Germline CDR1 is MRHNA and CDR2 is SNTAGT. The CDR3 sequence: CASSPSHWRGETGELFF. The CDR3 DNA follows: TGTGCCAGCAGCCCCAGTCACTGGCGGGGTGAAACCGGGGAGCTGTTTTTT.

The chain joins TRBV2 to TRBJ1-5; D uncertain. Germline assignment: CDR1 SNHLY and CDR2 FYNNEI. The CDR3 totals 13 residues. Trimming cost V 3 bases and J 4 bases, with 7 bases left between them. The CDR3 coding sequence is TGTGCCAGCAGTGAGGCAGTTAATCAGCCCCAGCATTTT. Residues: CASSEAVNQPQHF.

The J gene is TRBJ2-7, the V gene TRBV28; 11 nucleotides align to TRBD1. With 3 bases clipped from V and 2 bases from J, the junction kept 3 bases outside the gene matches. The CDR3 contains 15 residues. Germline V gene lookup returns CDR1 MDHEN and CDR2 SYDVKM. The CDR3 nucleotides are TGTGCCAGCAGTTTGGTGGGACAGGGGGCCTACGAGCAGTACTTC. It specifies CASSLVGQGAYEQYF. Full variable domain (missing parts from reference TRBV28 and TRBJ2-7): DVKVTQSSRYLVKRTGEKVFLECVQDMDHENMFWYRQDPGLGLRLIYFSYDVKMKEKGDIPEGYSVSREKKERFSLILESASTNQTSMYLCASSLVGQGAYEQYFGPGTRLTVT.

The chain combines TRBV7-9 with TRBJ1-2, with 11 bases identical to TRBD1. With V trimmed by 4 bases and J by 8 bases, 9 bases remained unmatched. In germline, CDR1 is SEHNR, CDR2 FQNEAQ (reference sequence). The CDR3 sequence is 15 residues long. In nucleotides, the CDR3 is TGTGCCAGCAGCTGGACAGGGGGCGCCGGGGAAGGCTACACCTTC. This encodes CASSWTGGAGEGYTF. Supplemented by reference TRBV7-9 and TRBJ1-2, the full variable domain reads DTGVSQNPRHKITKRGQNVTFRCDPISEHNRLYWYRQTLGQGPEFLTYFQNEAQLEKSRLLSDRFSAERPKGSFSTLEIQRTEQGDSAMYLCASSWTGGAGEGYTFGSGTRLTVV.